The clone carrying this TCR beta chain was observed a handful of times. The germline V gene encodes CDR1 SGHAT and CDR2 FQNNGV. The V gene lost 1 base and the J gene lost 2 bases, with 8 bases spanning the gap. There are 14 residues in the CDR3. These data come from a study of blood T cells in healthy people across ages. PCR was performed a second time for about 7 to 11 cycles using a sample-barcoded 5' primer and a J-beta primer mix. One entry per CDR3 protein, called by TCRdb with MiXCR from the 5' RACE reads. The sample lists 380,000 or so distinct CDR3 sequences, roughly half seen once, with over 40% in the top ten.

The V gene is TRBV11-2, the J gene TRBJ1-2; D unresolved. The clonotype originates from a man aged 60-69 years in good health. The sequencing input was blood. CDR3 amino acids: CASSLARKNYGYTF. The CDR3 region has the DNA TGTGCCAGCAGCTTAGCAAGGAAAAACTATGGCTACACCTTC.